The TCR beta chain described here comes from a study of shared clonotypes between healthy human individuals. Across the whole study: The study enrolled two women and three men aged 18 to 49.

The naive CD8 subset, CD45RO-negative cells positively selected for CCR7, excluded terminally differentiated effector memory CD45RA+ cells. Per sorted-subset replicate PCR, input was approximately 0.2 ug DNA, representing roughly 29,000 T cell genomes. Libraries were prepared by immunoSEQ multiplex PCR; TCRdb keeps only in-frame clonotypes and omits some of them. Among about 870,000 clones listed, 90% to 95% were seen once. This CDR3 contains 13 residues. V lost 8 bases and J 8 bases, leaving 16 bases between the germline ends. Germline V gene data show CDR1 as MNHEY and CDR2 as SVGAGI. The chain links TRBV6-5 to TRBJ1-5; TRBD1 might be the D (5 bases). The sample consisted of naive CD8+ T cells sorted from blood. The TCR originated in a man aged 25-45 years in good health. The CDR3 loop is CASYYGAEEPQHF. The DNA for the CDR3 is TGTGCCAGCTATTACGGGGCTGAGGAGCCCCAGCATTTT.